One sample yielded the 20 T cell receptor beta chains listed below, sequenced in a study of blood T cell repertoires in COVID-19. TCRdb's copy holds only in-frame clones and misses some; the assay was immunoSEQ multiplex PCR. The data contain under 200,000 clones, just over 85% of them singletons. Source material: peripheral blood. These receptors were obtained from a man in his sixties with acute or convalescent COVID-19.

The chain links TRBV4-2 to TRBJ2-7, with 8 bases fitting TRBD2. Germline CDR1 reads LGHNA; CDR2 reads YNFKEQ. The CDR3 runs 17 residues. The junction had 11 bases not matched to a gene; V was cut back by 1 base and J by 3 bases. CDR3 sequence reads: CASSQGSLTSGLYEQYF. CDR3 coding DNA: TGTGCCAGCAGCCAAGGATCCCTTACTAGCGGACTCTACGAGCAGTACTTC.

The CDR3 loop reads CASSTGGSYNEQFF. In DNA form, the CDR3 reads TGTGCCAGCAGCACAGGGGGCTCCTACAATGAGCAGTTCTTC. This chain connects TRBV7-3 to TRBJ2-1; 8 bases agree with TRBD1. Germline CDR1 reads SGHTA; CDR2 reads FQGTGA. This CDR3 region has 14 residues. The V segment lost 5 bases and the J segment 0 bases; nucleotides outside the gene matches: 0.

The J gene is TRBJ1-1, the V gene TRBV28, with D hard to call. Trimming pared 6 bases from V and 3 bases from J, leaving 23 bases between. CDR1 is MDHEN, CDR2 SYDVKM, per germline. The CDR3 is 17 residues long. The CDR3 region is CASSLRPLLIADTEAFF. CDR3 in DNA: TGTGCCAGCAGCTTAAGGCCCCTTTTGATCGCGGACACTGAAGCTTTCTTT.

This clone has a single count. The chain uses TRBV28 and TRBJ2-7; a weak D match, TRBD1 (5 bases). CDR1 and CDR2 (germline): MDHEN, SYDVKM. The CDR3 loop spans 15 amino acids. V shed 6 bases and J shed 7 bases, with 22 bases lying between them. The CDR3 region is CASSPRGRSQVEQYF. CDR3 coding DNA: TGTGCCAGCAGCCCTAGGGGCAGATCTCAGGTGGAGCAGTACTTC.

The chain has TRBV2 and TRBJ2-5; unclear D gene. V was clipped by 2 bases and J by 5 bases, with 6 bases between them. Germline V gives CDR1 SNHLY, CDR2 FYNNEI. This CDR3 contains 12 residues. For the CDR3, the DNA is TGTGCCAGCAGTGAATATTTGGAGACCCAGTACTTC. Translating it yields CASSEYLETQYF.

The chain employs TRBV7-8 and TRBJ1-2; TRBD1 is a possible D gene (5 bases). V gave up 5 bases and J gave up 7 bases, with 20 bases separating them. The CDR3 contains 15 residues. Germline lookup yields CDR1 SGHVS and CDR2 FQNEAQ. The CDR3 DNA follows: TGTGCCAGCAGCACCGTCCTCTCGGGGGTGGGTGGCTACACCTTC. Encoded protein: CASSTVLSGVGGYTF.

This chain connects TRBV28 to TRBJ1-3; tentatively, D is TRBD1 (5 bases). Per the germline V gene, CDR1 is MDHEN and CDR2 is SYDVKM. CDR3 size: 14 residues. V was cut by 5 bases and J by 4 bases, with 12 bases left in between. DNA for the CDR3: TGTGCCAGCAGTGAGGGAGGGGAGGGAAACACCATATATTTT. Its protein product is CASSEGGEGNTIYF. Complete variable domain (other parts from reference TRBV28 and TRBJ1-3): DVKVTQSSRYLVKRTGEKVFLECVQDMDHENMFWYRQDPGLGLRLIYFSYDVKMKEKGDIPEGYSVSREKKERFSLILESASTNQTSMYLCASSEGGEGNTIYFGEGSWLTVV.

This clone was recorded only once. The V gene is TRBV11-2, the J gene TRBJ2-3; 7 positions agree with TRBD2. The CDR3 sequence is 13 residues long. Trimming cost V 7 bases and J 3 bases; bases outside gene matches: 4. The germline V gene has CDR1 SGHAT and CDR2 FQNNGV. The CDR3 loop reads CASKWGGTDTQYF. DNA for the CDR3: TGTGCCAGCAAGTGGGGGGGGACAGATACGCAGTATTTT.

This CDR3 reads CASSLGEYLNYGYTF. DNA for the CDR3: TGTGCCAGCAGCTTAGGAGAGTACCTTAACTATGGCTACACCTTC. The gene calls are TRBV7-9 and TRBJ1-2; D gene ambiguous. The CDR3 extends over 15 amino acids. The germline V gene has CDR1 SEHNR and CDR2 FQNEAQ (reference sequence). Trimming shortened V by 1 base and J by 1 base, and 10 bases separated the two germline ends.

The count of this clone is one. The chain employs TRBV2 and TRBJ2-7; possible D gene TRBD1, 6 bases. The V gene lost 8 bases and the J gene lost 3 bases, with 11 bases spanning the gap. CDR3 length equals 12 residues. In germline, CDR1 is SNHLY, CDR2 FYNNEI. CDR3 residues: CASDRSFYEQYF. The DNA of the CDR3 is TGTGCCAGCGACAGGAGTTTCTACGAGCAGTACTTC.

In its sample, this clone was seen once. This chain joins TRBV15 and TRBJ2-3, with a possible D match to TRBD2 (5 bases). Trimming cost V 0 bases and J 6 bases, with 22 bases left between them. From germline, CDR1 is LNHNV and CDR2 YYDKDF (reference sequence). The CDR3 is made up of 18 amino acids. CDR3 amino acids: CATSRDRRSATHGDTQYF. The CDR3 DNA follows: TGTGCCACCAGCAGAGATAGGAGGAGCGCGACCCACGGGGATACGCAGTATTTT. Variable domain in full (rest from reference TRBV15 and TRBJ2-3): DAMVIQNPRYQVTQFGKPVTLSCSQTLNHNVMYWYQQKSSQAPKLLFHYYDKDFNNEADTPDNFQSRRPNTSFCFLDIRSPGLGDTAMYLCATSRDRRSATHGDTQYFGPGTRLTVL.

V is TRBV6-5 and J is TRBJ1-1; D possibly corresponds to TRBD1 (5 bases). V was trimmed by 4 bases and J by 0 bases, leaving 9 bases between them. Germline V gene sequence: CDR1 MNHEY, CDR2 SVGAGI. This CDR3 is built from 14 residues. The DNA for the CDR3 is TGTGCCAGCAGTTTACAGGTAATGAACACTGAAGCTTTCTTT. As protein: CASSLQVMNTEAFF.

This clone appeared a single time. V gene TRBV9 combines with J gene TRBJ2-2; 8 nucleotides agree with TRBD1. The V gene end was trimmed by 4 bases and the J gene end by 4 bases; junction bases not matched to a gene: 9. This CDR3 has 16 amino acids. The germline CDR1 and CDR2 sequences are SGDLS and YYNGEE. The CDR3 DNA is TGTGCCAGCAGCTCCCGGGACAGGCAAGGCACCGGGGAGCTGTTTTTT. It yields the protein CASSSRDRQGTGELFF.

The rearrangement joins TRBV28 to TRBJ2-7; a weak D match, TRBD2 (5 bases). V lost 6 bases and J lost 7, with 13 bases in between. The germline V gene encodes CDR1 MDHEN and CDR2 SYDVKM. The length of the CDR3 is 12 residues. The CDR3 DNA reads TGTGCCAGCAGAGCGGTATTGGGTGAGCAGTACTTC. Protein: CASRAVLGEQYF.

The rearrangement links TRBV6-2 or TRBV6-3 to TRBJ2-1, with D possibly TRBD1 on 6 matching bases. The CDR3 spans 17 residues. V was cut by 2 bases and J by 0 bases, with 14 bases left in between. Germline CDR1 MNHEY, CDR2 SVGEGT. In DNA form, the CDR3 reads TGTGCCAGCAGTTACCCCACGCAGGGGAGCTCCTACAATGAGCAGTTCTTC. Translating it yields CASSYPTQGSSYNEQFF.

The V call is TRBV25-1, the J call TRBJ2-1; TRBD2 aligns across 8 bases. The V gene's germline CDR1 is MGHDK and CDR2 SYGVNS. The J segment lost 2 bases and the V segment lost 8 bases, leaving 8 bases of the junction unmatched. The CDR3 contains 15 residues. This CDR3 is CASGVREGTYNEQFF. The CDR3 DNA reads as TGTGCCAGCGGGGTCCGGGAGGGAACCTACAATGAGCAGTTCTTC.

This clone was detected once. The chain uses TRBV10-3 and TRBJ2-1; the match to TRBD2 covers 12 bases. CDR1 is ENHRY, CDR2 SYGVKD, per germline. This CDR3 is built from 15 residues. Trimming cost V 4 bases and J 8 bases; bases outside gene matches: 6. CDR3 residues: CAISVLAGGLDEQFF. DNA for the CDR3: TGTGCCATCAGTGTTCTAGCGGGAGGGCTGGATGAGCAGTTCTTC.

This chain uses TRBV29-1 with TRBJ2-3; 7 bases are a match to TRBD2. The CDR3 loop spans 14 amino acids. Germline assignment: CDR1 SQVTM and CDR2 ANQGSEA. The junction had 9 bases not matched to a gene; V was cut back by 5 bases and J by 4 bases. In nucleotides, the CDR3 is TGCAGCGTTTTCGGCGGGAGCGGACCAGATACGCAGTATTTT. This encodes CSVFGGSGPDTQYF.

The V call is TRBV28, the J call TRBJ1-5; D is undetermined. With 10 bases removed from V and 0 bases from J, the gap between germline ends came to 19 bases. CDR3 length equals 16 residues. Germline CDR1 is MDHEN and CDR2 is SYDVKM. This CDR3 is CATHTWLINSNQPQHF. The CDR3 nucleotides read TGTGCCACACACACGTGGTTGATCAATAGCAATCAGCCCCAGCATTTT.

The CDR3 region is CASSEVTLILHF. CDR3 bases: TGTGCCAGCAGTGAAGTTACTTTAATCCTCCACTTT. The rearrangement links TRBV2 to TRBJ1-6; no definite D call. Between the trimmed V and J ends, which lost 1 base and 15 bases, there was a span of 10 bases. The CDR3 extends over 12 amino acids. Germline lookup yields CDR1 SNHLY and CDR2 FYNNEI.